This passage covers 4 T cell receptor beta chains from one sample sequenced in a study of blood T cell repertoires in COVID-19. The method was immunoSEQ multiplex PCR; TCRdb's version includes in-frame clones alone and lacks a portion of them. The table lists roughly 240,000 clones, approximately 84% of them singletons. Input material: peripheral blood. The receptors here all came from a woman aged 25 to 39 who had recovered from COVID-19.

The CDR3 spells CASSPDPQGTVSGNTIYF. The CDR3 coding sequence is TGTGCCAGCAGCCCGGACCCACAGGGGACGGTCTCTGGAAACACCATATATTTT. The chain is built from TRBV7-3 and TRBJ1-3, with 7 positions matching TRBD1. This CDR3 region has 18 residues. V was pared by 5 bases and J by 0 bases, with 13 bases of the junction left unmatched. Germline CDR1 and CDR2: SGHTA and FQGTGA.

The CDR3 region is CAIRGQGGFDEQFF. CDR3 bases: TGTGCCATCAGGGGACAGGGGGGGTTTGATGAGCAGTTCTTC. The rearrangement uses TRBV10-3 and TRBJ2-1; 11 bases align to TRBD1. CDR1 ENHRY and CDR2 SYGVKD come from the germline V gene. V shed 6 bases, J shed 8 bases, and the junction held 6 bases outside the gene matches. This CDR3 comprises 14 residues.

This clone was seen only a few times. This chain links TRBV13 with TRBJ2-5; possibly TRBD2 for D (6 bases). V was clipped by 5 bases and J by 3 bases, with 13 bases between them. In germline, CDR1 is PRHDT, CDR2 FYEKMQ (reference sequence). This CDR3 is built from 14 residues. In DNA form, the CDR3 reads TGTGCCAGCAGCCGACGACTAGTTGAAGAGACCCAGTACTTC. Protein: CASSRRLVEETQYF.

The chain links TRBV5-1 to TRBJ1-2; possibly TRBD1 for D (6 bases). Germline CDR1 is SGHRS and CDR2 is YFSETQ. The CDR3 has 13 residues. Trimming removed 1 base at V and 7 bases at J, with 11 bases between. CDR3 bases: TGCGCCAGCAGCTTGCCGGGGACATTTGGCTACACCTTC. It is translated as CASSLPGTFGYTF. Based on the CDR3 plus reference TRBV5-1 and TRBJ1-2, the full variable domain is KAGVTQTPRYLIKTRGQQVTLSCSPISGHRSVSWYQQTPGQGLQFLFEYFSETQRNKGNFPGRFSGRQFSNSRSEMNVSTLELGDSALYLCASSLPGTFGYTFGSGTRLTVV.